Listed here is a single T cell receptor (beta chain). CDR3 length equals 17 residues. Trimming left V 4 bases short and J 2 bases short, with 20 bases between. Germline CDR1 MRHNA, CDR2 SNTAGT. This entry comes from a study of blood T cell repertoires in COVID-19. Across the whole study: Italy, Spain and the United States were the sources of the convalescent and acute COVID-19 samples. The cDNA or gDNA used as material had been derived from T cells, B-cell-depleted T cells, or PBMCs.

Original processing methods: Reference gene primer amplification yielded estimated nucleated cell counts. The assay was immunoSEQ multiplex PCR, and TCRdb's table has in-frame clones only and misses some. That table furnishes V, J and clone size, whereas the DNA furnished D and trimming. The top ten hold around 15% of the sample, which has tens of thousands of clones, 82% seen once. The genes are TRBV6-4 and TRBJ2-5; D is perhaps TRBD1 (7 bases). The clonotype was recovered from an elderly man with active COVID-19. The sequenced sample was peripheral blood. CDR3 DNA sequence: TGTGCCAGCAGTGTGGAGGGGGCCCTGAAGGTACAAGAGACCCAGTACTTC. It codes for CASSVEGALKVQETQYF.